A single sample is the source of the 27 T cell receptor beta chains below, sequenced in a study of blood T cell repertoires in COVID-19. Assay used: immunoSEQ multiplex PCR; TCRdb lists only in-frame clones, some missing. The sample records 300,000 or so clones, 89% being singletons. The sequenced sample was peripheral blood. The receptor source for this set is a man in his late teens or twenties who had recovered from COVID-19.

This chain links TRBV11-1 with TRBJ1-2, with a tentative D call TRBD1 (6 bases). The V end lost 4 bases, the J end lost 7 bases, and 19 bases lay between the germline ends. The CDR3 is 15 residues long. Germline V gives CDR1 SGHAT, CDR2 FQDESV (reference sequence). CDR3 sequence: CASSSPGTSISGYTF. Written as DNA, the CDR3 is TGTGCCAGCAGCTCTCCCGGGACATCAATCAGTGGCTACACCTTC.

The genes are TRBV6-5 and TRBJ1-2; possible D gene TRBD1, 5 bases. V was shortened by 7 bases and J by 6 bases, with 12 bases between the two germline ends. From germline, CDR1 is MNHEY and CDR2 SVGAGI. The CDR3 has 12 amino acids. CDR3 DNA sequence: TGTGCCAGCACGCAGGGCCAAGATGGCTACACCTTC. Amino acids: CASTQGQDGYTF.

The genes are TRBV11-2 and TRBJ2-3; D not resolved. The CDR3 extends over 15 amino acids. CDR1 is SGHAT and CDR2 is FQNNGV in the germline V gene. Trimming stripped 8 bases from V and 0 bases from J, with 15 bases between. This CDR3 reads CASASLDLSTDTQYF. The CDR3 DNA reads as TGTGCCAGCGCGTCGCTAGACCTCAGCACAGATACGCAGTATTTT.

J is TRBJ2-2 and V is TRBV23-1; 12 nucleotides agree with TRBD1. TRBV23-1 is flagged as an ORF with uncertain function. The CDR3 loop spans 17 amino acids. V trimming: 0 bases; J trimming: 3 bases; junction bases outside the gene matches: 2. DNA for the CDR3: TGCGCCAGCAGTCAATCGAGGGACAGGGGGCACACCGGGGAGCTGTTTTTT. This translates into CASSQSRDRGHTGELFF.

DNA for the CDR3: TGCGCCAGCAGCCAAGATAGGACAGCCACTTCAGGCTATGGCTACACCTTC. This sequence encodes CASSQDRTATSGYGYTF. The gene calls are TRBV4-3 and TRBJ1-2; tentatively, D is TRBD1 (6 bases). Trimming shortened V by 0 bases and J by 4 bases, and 18 bases separated the two germline ends. The CDR3 has 17 residues. The germline V gene has CDR1 LGHNA and CDR2 YSLEER.

This chain connects TRBV6-1 to TRBJ2-1; TRBD1 matches 7 bases. CDR1 is MNHNS, CDR2 SASEGT, per germline. This CDR3 has 15 amino acids. V dropped 1 base and J dropped 0; count of bases not matched to a gene: 0. CDR3 in amino acids: CASSEGQGSYNEQFF. The CDR3 nucleotides read TGTGCCAGCAGTGAAGGACAGGGCTCCTACAATGAGCAGTTCTTC.

The CDR3 region is CASSDSPQTGTGEQYF. CDR3 coding DNA: TGTGCCAGCAGCGACTCCCCCCAGACAGGGACCGGCGAGCAGTACTTC. The J gene is TRBJ2-7, the V gene TRBV9, with TRBD1 identical over 7 bases. The CDR3 covers 16 residues. V trimming: 3 bases; J trimming: 6 bases; junction bases outside the gene matches: 15. CDR1 is SGDLS and CDR2 is YYNGEE in the germline V gene. Using reference TRBV9 and TRBJ2-7 for the parts outside the CDR3, the full variable domain is DSGVTQTPKHLITATGQRVTLRCSPRSGDLSVYWYQQSLDQGLQFLIQYYNGEERAKGNILERFSAQQFPDLHSELNLSSLELGDSALYFCASSDSPQTGTGEQYFGPGTRLTVT.

The gene calls are TRBV11-2 and TRBJ2-1; 7 nucleotides match TRBD2. The ends lost 0 bases at V and 15 bases at J; junction bases unmatched: 11. CDR3 size: 14 residues. Germline V gene data show CDR1 as SGHAT and CDR2 as FQNNGV. The CDR3 DNA follows: TGTGCCAGCAGCTTAGATCTAGTGGTACTAGCGCTGTTCTTC. Protein: CASSLDLVVLALFF. Combining the CDR3 with reference TRBV11-2 and TRBJ2-1 gives the whole variable domain EAGVAQSPRYKIIEKRQSVAFWCNPISGHATLYWYQQILGQGPKLLIQFQNNGVVDDSQLPKDRFSAERLKGVDSTLKIQPAKLEDSAVYLCASSLDLVVLALFFGPGTRLTVL.

This clone appeared once. The chain joins TRBV5-1 to TRBJ1-1; D not certain. CDR3 size: 16 residues. V lost 0 bases, J lost 0 bases, and 12 bases lay in between. Looked up from germline, CDR1 is SGHRS and CDR2 is YFSETQ. CDR3 sequence: CASSLAGVFMNTEAFF. CDR3 DNA sequence: TGCGCCAGCAGCTTGGCCGGGGTGTTCATGAACACTGAAGCTTTCTTT.

V is TRBV7-9 and J is TRBJ2-5, with D unclear. V was clipped by 6 bases and J by 1 base, with 6 bases between them. The CDR3 extends over 12 amino acids. The germline V gene has CDR1 SEHNR and CDR2 FQNEAQ (reference sequence). CDR3 residues: CASREFQETQYF. For the CDR3, the DNA is TGTGCCAGCAGAGAGTTCCAAGAGACCCAGTACTTC. Full variable domain (missing parts from reference TRBV7-9 and TRBJ2-5): DTGVSQNPRHKITKRGQNVTFRCDPISEHNRLYWYRQTLGQGPEFLTYFQNEAQLEKSRLLSDRFSAERPKGSFSTLEIQRTEQGDSAMYLCASREFQETQYFGPGTRLLVL.

The J gene is TRBJ2-3, the V gene TRBV6-5, with D tentatively TRBD1 (6 bases). Trimming removed 8 bases from V and 3 bases from J, with 18 bases in between. Germline V gene data show CDR1 as MNHEY and CDR2 as SVGAGI. There are 15 residues in the CDR3. The CDR3 sequence is CASGGHPEGTDTQYF. CDR3 bases: TGTGCCAGCGGGGGACACCCTGAGGGAACAGATACGCAGTATTTT.

This clone was seen once. V and J are TRBV12-3 or TRBV12-4 and TRBJ1-2, with D perhaps TRBD1 (5 bases). The CDR3 has 11 amino acids. V gave up 7 bases and J gave up 6 bases, with 9 bases separating them. The DNA for the CDR3 is TGTGCCAGCACCAAAGGGGATGGCTACACCTTC. This codes for CASTKGDGYTF.

The chain has TRBV5-1 and TRBJ2-1, with 7 bases lining up with TRBD2. V shed 2 bases and J 1 base; nucleotides not matched to a gene: 6. The V gene's germline CDR1 is SGHRS and CDR2 YFSETQ. This CDR3 contains 16 residues. CDR3 nucleotide sequence: TGCGCCAGCAGCTTTTCCGCGGGGGAGTCCTACAATGAGCAGTTCTTC. As protein: CASSFSAGESYNEQFF.

This chain connects TRBV6-5 to TRBJ1-2, with a weak D call TRBD1 (5 bases). This CDR3 is built from 15 residues. Germline-derived CDR1 and CDR2 are MNHEY and SVGAGI. V dropped 0 bases and J dropped 4 bases, with 12 bases sitting between them. CDR3 in amino acids: CASSYSSGGSYGYTF. CDR3 sequence (DNA): TGTGCCAGCAGTTACTCGTCCGGGGGAAGCTATGGCTACACCTTC.

The chain recombines TRBV19 with TRBJ1-3, with D tentatively TRBD1 (6 bases). This CDR3 contains 16 residues. The V gene's germline CDR1 is LNHDA and CDR2 SQIVND (reference sequence). V gave up 4 bases and J gave up 4 bases, with 17 bases separating them. Here the CDR3 DNA reads TGTGCCAGTAGTACGAACGCCGGGACACCCGGAAACACCATATATTTT. This encodes CASSTNAGTPGNTIYF.

V usage is TRBV7-6 and J usage is TRBJ2-3; TRBD2 is a possible D gene (5 bases). Germline lookup yields CDR1 SGHVS and CDR2 FNYEAQ. V was trimmed by 3 bases and J by 3 bases, leaving 13 bases between them. The CDR3 runs to 15 residues. DNA of the CDR3: TGTGCCAGCAGCTTTAGGACTTTAGAGACAGATACGCAGTATTTT. Translating gives CASSFRTLETDTQYF.

This clone was observed a handful of times. This rearrangement joins TRBV4-1 to TRBJ1-1; 10 nucleotides align to TRBD1. Germline CDR1 is MGHRA and CDR2 is YSYEKL. The CDR3 is made up of 14 amino acids. With V trimmed by 5 bases and J by 7 bases, 7 bases remained unmatched. CDR3 sequence: CASSEPGTGVEAFF. In DNA form, the CDR3 reads TGCGCCAGCAGCGAACCCGGGACAGGGGTTGAAGCTTTCTTT.

The chain employs TRBV6-5 and TRBJ2-7; 7 bases map to TRBD1. CDR3 size: 15 residues. Unmatched junction bases numbered 17, after V lost 10 bases and J lost 5 bases. In germline, CDR1 is MNHEY, CDR2 SVGAGI. The CDR3 DNA reads TGTGCCACCGCCTCCACAGGGGCCCTAAGCAACGAGCAGTACTTC. Encoded protein: CATASTGALSNEQYF.

The rearrangement uses TRBV10-3 and TRBJ2-5; TRBD1 agrees at 9 bases. Germline V gene lookup returns CDR1 ENHRY and CDR2 SYGVKD. The CDR3 covers 15 residues. The V gene end was trimmed by 5 bases and the J gene end by 4 bases; junction bases not matched to a gene: 8. CDR3 nucleotide sequence: TGTGCCATCAGTCCCGAGCCGACAGGGGGAGAGACCCAGTACTTC. Protein product: CAISPEPTGGETQYF.

This clone has just one count. J is TRBJ2-7 and V is TRBV11-2; D is ambiguous. There are 13 residues in the CDR3. CDR1 is SGHAT and CDR2 is FQNNGV in the germline V gene. V lost 5 bases and J lost 3, with 11 bases in between. The CDR3 DNA is TGTGCCAGCAGCCCCTCGGGTGGCTACGAGCAGTACTTC. Translated: CASSPSGGYEQYF.

With regard to this clone: At the DNA level, this CDR3 is encoded by other sequences in the same sample as well. The V call is TRBV15, the J call TRBJ2-5; a possible D gene is TRBD2 (5 bases). CDR1 is LNHNV, CDR2 YYDKDF, per germline (reference sequence). V was clipped by 0 bases and J by 2 bases, with 10 bases between them. The CDR3 length is 15 residues. The DNA of the CDR3 is TGTGCCACCAGCAGAGATCGGGGAGCACAAGAGACCCAGTACTTC. Its protein product is CATSRDRGAQETQYF.

The chain uses TRBV6-1 and TRBJ1-1, with D perhaps matching TRBD1 (5 bases). V lost 5 bases to trimming and J lost 0 bases, with 16 bases between them. Germline CDR1 is MNHNS and CDR2 is SASEGT. The CDR3 runs 16 residues. The CDR3 nucleotides are TGTGCCAGCAGTCAAGGATGGGGGGACCTGAACACTGAAGCTTTCTTT. Its translation: CASSQGWGDLNTEAFF.

The genes are TRBV2 and TRBJ1-4; 10 bases match TRBD1. The CDR3 is 16 residues long. J was trimmed by 5 bases and V by 5 bases; bases with no gene match: 8. Germline V lookup: CDR1 SNHLY, CDR2 FYNNEI. The DNA of the CDR3 is TGTGCCAGCAGTCCCGGGACAGGGGTGGGAAATGAAAAACTGTTTTTT. Protein product: CASSPGTGVGNEKLFF.

This rearrangement joins TRBV27 to TRBJ1-2; D possibly corresponds to TRBD1 (6 bases). Trimming pared 3 bases from V and 4 bases from J, leaving 9 bases between. The CDR3 runs to 13 residues. In germline, CDR1 is MNHEY, CDR2 SMNVEV (reference sequence). DNA of the CDR3: TGTGCCAGCAGTTTCGGCAGGGGCTATGGCTACACCTTC. It translates to CASSFGRGYGYTF.

The chain has TRBV19 and TRBJ2-1, with D possibly being TRBD2 (5 bases). Trimming stripped 5 bases from V and 6 bases from J, with 11 bases between. Germline CDR1 LNHDA, CDR2 SQIVND (reference sequence). CDR3 length: 13 residues. The CDR3 spells CASSPLAANEQFF. The CDR3 DNA reads as TGTGCCAGTAGTCCCCTAGCAGCCAATGAGCAGTTCTTC.

The CDR3: CASSGIGQGGYQPQHF. DNA for the CDR3: TGTGCCAGCAGCGGGATCGGACAGGGGGGGTATCAGCCCCAGCATTTT. The chain has TRBV5-8 and TRBJ1-5, with 10 bases that match TRBD1. V lost 4 bases to trimming and J lost 5 bases; unmatched junction nucleotides: 9. This CDR3 region has 16 residues. CDR1 and CDR2 (germline): SGHTS, YDEGEE.

The rearrangement uses TRBV18 and TRBJ2-7, with 8 bases that match TRBD2. The CDR3 contains 15 residues. V dropped 0 bases and J dropped 0; count of bases not matched to a gene: 1. Germline CDR1 KGHSH, CDR2 LQKENI. Here the CDR3 reads CASSPPGLASYEQYF. The DNA of the CDR3 is TGTGCCAGCTCACCACCAGGACTAGCCTCCTACGAGCAGTACTTC.